The 18 T cell receptor beta chains below all came from one sample that was sequenced in a study of T cell repertoires in ileal Crohn's disease. Profiling relied on immunoSEQ multiplex PCR, and the TCRdb table lists in-frame clones only, not all of them. The sample shows several thousand clones, 79% of them seen only once. The time point denotes: neoterminal ileum biopsy at postoperative endoscopy, about 6 months after surgery. Sequencing was carried out using ileal tissue. These receptors originate from an adult with Crohn's disease.

V gene TRBV2 combines with J gene TRBJ2-3; D call uncertain. Germline values: CDR1 SNHLY, CDR2 FYNNEI. The length of the CDR3 is 16 residues. V shed 2 bases and J shed 2 bases, with 14 bases lying between them. CDR3 protein: CASSETSSPVTDTQYF. In nucleotides, the CDR3 is TGTGCCAGCAGTGAAACGTCTAGTCCGGTCACAGATACGCAGTATTTT.

The chain employs TRBV27 and TRBJ1-6, with D possibly matching TRBD1 (6 bases). The V gene lost 5 bases and the J gene lost 10 bases, with 12 bases spanning the gap. Looked up from germline, CDR1 is MNHEY and CDR2 is SMNVEV (reference sequence). This CDR3 has 13 amino acids. CDR3 nucleotide sequence: TGTGCCAGCAGTCACAGGGACTACTCACCCCTCCACTTT. It is translated as CASSHRDYSPLHF.

A word on this clone: The junction differs from germline at one of its ends, possibly a read error. This rearrangement joins TRBV6-5 to TRBJ2-2; the match to TRBD2 covers 9 bases. Per the germline V gene, CDR1 is MNHEY and CDR2 is SVGAGI. The CDR3 sequence is 15 residues long. The CDR3 nucleotides read TGTGCCAGCAGTTATGCGGGGGGGCAAAACCGGGGAGCTGTTTTT. Translation gives CASSYAGGQNRGAVF.

The chain links TRBV7-3 to TRBJ2-1; tentatively, D is TRBD1 (5 bases). Germline CDR1 is SGHTA and CDR2 is FQGTGA. Trimming removed 1 base from V and 7 bases from J, with 14 bases in between. The CDR3 contains 15 residues. CDR3 DNA sequence: TGTGCCAGCAGCTTAATTCCAGGGTTTGTAAATGAGCAGTTCTTC. This codes for CASSLIPGFVNEQFF. Based on the CDR3 plus reference TRBV7-3 and TRBJ2-1, the full variable domain is GAGVSQTPSNKVTEKGKYVELRCDPISGHTALYWYRQSLGQGPEFLIYFQGTGAADDSGLPNDRFFAVRPEGSVSTLKIQRTERGDSAVYLCASSLIPGFVNEQFFGPGTRLTVL.

V usage is TRBV28 and J usage is TRBJ2-3; D call uncertain. With 4 bases removed from V and 3 bases from J, the gap between germline ends came to 11 bases. Germline values: CDR1 MDHEN, CDR2 SYDVKM. The CDR3 runs 14 residues. The CDR3 loop is CASSSSSLTDTQYF. The DNA for the CDR3 is TGTGCCAGCAGTTCTTCCAGTTTAACAGATACGCAGTATTTT.

The sample holds a few counts of this clone. The chain recombines TRBV27 with TRBJ2-7; D gene uncertain. The CDR3 has 14 amino acids. Looked up from germline, CDR1 is MNHEY and CDR2 is SMNVEV (reference sequence). V lost 4 bases and J 1 base, leaving 11 bases between the germline ends. CDR3 region: CASSSRPDSYEQYF. The CDR3 nucleotides read TGTGCCAGCAGTTCCCGCCCAGATTCCTACGAGCAGTACTTC.

This chain links TRBV19 with TRBJ2-5; D unresolved. Germline V gene lookup returns CDR1 LNHDA and CDR2 SQIVND (reference sequence). This CDR3 region has 15 residues. Trimming took 5 bases from V and 0 from J, leaving 13 bases between them. The CDR3 loop reads CASSPIVRNQETQYF. For the CDR3, the DNA is TGTGCCAGTAGTCCGATCGTGAGGAACCAAGAGACCCAGTACTTC.

The V gene is TRBV27, the J gene TRBJ2-1; 9 nucleotides line up with TRBD2. The CDR3 contains 17 residues. The junction had 9 bases not matched to a gene; V was cut back by 6 bases and J by 0 bases. Germline CDR1 is MNHEY and CDR2 is SMNVEV (reference sequence). The CDR3 sequence: CASSAQAGGTSYNEQFF. CDR3 DNA sequence: TGTGCCAGCAGCGCCCAAGCGGGAGGTACCTCCTACAATGAGCAGTTCTTC.

The genes are TRBV4-1 and TRBJ2-1, with a possible D match to TRBD2 (6 bases). From germline, CDR1 is MGHRA and CDR2 YSYEKL. V was clipped by 0 bases and J by 2 bases, with 8 bases between them. There are 15 residues in the CDR3. The CDR3: CASSQEGLPYNEQFF. The CDR3 region has the DNA TGCGCCAGCAGCCAAGAGGGACTCCCCTACAATGAGCAGTTCTTC.

This clone has only one observation. J is TRBJ2-3 and V is TRBV7-2; D is unclear. CDR3 length: 11 residues. Germline V CDR1 and CDR2: SGHTA, FQGNSA. The V gene lost 5 bases and the J gene lost 8 bases, with 8 bases spanning the gap. CDR3 sequence: CASSPASTQYF. The CDR3 DNA reads as TGTGCCAGCAGCCCTGCGTCTACGCAGTATTTT.

J is TRBJ1-2 and V is TRBV15; no definite D call. The ends were cut back, 5 bases at V and 8 bases at J, with 18 bases in the middle. This CDR3 has 14 residues. Germline CDR1 reads LNHNV; CDR2 reads YYDKDF (reference sequence). Here the CDR3 reads CATSSHRSAGGYTF. CDR3 in DNA: TGTGCCACCAGCTCCCATCGGTCGGCCGGGGGCTACACCTTC.

V is TRBV7-6 and J is TRBJ2-3; 10 bases line up with TRBD2. This CDR3 contains 15 residues. Germline V gene data show CDR1 as SGHVS and CDR2 as FNYEAQ. Losses at the gene ends were 1 base for V and 3 bases for J; bases not matched to a gene: 1. CDR3 bases: TGTGCCAGCAGCTTAGGAGCGGGGGGGACAGATACGCAGTATTTT. Translating it yields CASSLGAGGTDTQYF.

This rearrangement joins TRBV4-3 to TRBJ2-3; 7 nucleotides match TRBD2. CDR1 LGHNA and CDR2 YSLEER come from the germline V gene. The CDR3 contains 15 residues. V shed 1 base and J 2 bases; nucleotides not matched to a gene: 3. CDR3 loop: CASSQVAGVTDTQYF. The CDR3, as DNA: TGCGCCAGCAGCCAAGTGGCGGGGGTCACAGATACGCAGTATTTT.

V usage is TRBV7-2 and J usage is TRBJ2-7; 10 positions agree with TRBD2. Germline trimming cut 0 bases from V and 6 bases from J; bases unmatched to any gene: 5. There are 15 residues in the CDR3. Germline lookup yields CDR1 SGHTA and CDR2 FQGNSA. The CDR3 sequence: CASSLAGGLATEQYF. CDR3 in DNA: TGTGCCAGCAGCTTAGCCGGGGGACTAGCGACCGAGCAGTACTTC.

CDR3 coding DNA: TGCGCCAGCAGCTATACAGGGGGATCGGGCTACACCTTC. It encodes CASSYTGGSGYTF. The chain links TRBV5-1 to TRBJ1-2; 8 bases are a match to TRBD1. Germline V gene data show CDR1 as SGHRS and CDR2 as YFSETQ. This CDR3 region has 13 residues. V lost 3 bases and J lost 8; bases outside the gene matches: 6.

In regard to this clone: It is likely a read error, because the conserved phenylalanine at the end of the CDR3 is missing. The chain is built from TRBV18 and TRBJ1-2; 10 bases are shared with TRBD1. The CDR3 sequence is 14 residues long. V trimming: 3 bases; J trimming: 7 bases; junction bases outside the gene matches: 5. The V gene's germline CDR1 is KGHSH and CDR2 LQKENI. DNA for the CDR3: TGTGCCAGCTCACCGGGACAGGGGTTAGGTGGCTACACCCTC. Protein: CASSPGQGLGGYTL.

V gene TRBV9 combines with J gene TRBJ2-1; 14 bases agree with TRBD2. Trimming took 4 bases from V and 13 from J; bases not matched to a gene: 10. CDR1 SGDLS and CDR2 YYNGEE come from the germline V gene. The CDR3 totals 15 residues. The DNA for the CDR3 is TGTGCCAGCAGCCCCAGATTTGGACTAGCGGGGGGTCAGTTCTTC. Its protein product is CASSPRFGLAGGQFF.

This clone was observed a single time. CDR3: CASSLGRGSDGELFF. The CDR3 DNA follows: TGTGCCAGCAGCTTAGGCAGGGGTTCTGACGGGGAGCTGTTTTTT. The chain recombines TRBV11-2 with TRBJ2-2; TRBD1 might be the D (6 bases). From germline, CDR1 is SGHAT and CDR2 FQNNGV. There are 15 residues in the CDR3. V was trimmed by 1 base and J by 7 bases, leaving 13 bases between them. Complete variable domain (other parts from reference TRBV11-2 and TRBJ2-2): EAGVAQSPRYKIIEKRQSVAFWCNPISGHATLYWYQQILGQGPKLLIQFQNNGVVDDSQLPKDRFSAERLKGVDSTLKIQPAKLEDSAVYLCASSLGRGSDGELFFGEGSRLTVL.